A selection of T cell receptor beta chains follows, all from one sample in a study of shared clonotypes between healthy human individuals. TCRdb's copy holds only in-frame clones and misses some; the assay was immunoSEQ multiplex PCR. The table has around 940,000 clones, around three quarters seen once. Material for sequencing was memory CD4+ T cells sorted from blood. These receptors all come from a man in his late teens or twenties in good health. CDR3s include the opening cysteine and the closing phenylalanine or tryptophan. Each record gives: J gene, D gene, clone size, V gene, CDR3 DNA, CDR3 protein. A D gene is named only where the DNA matches it firmly. Not all rows give a size; the values are once, few, many and, for expanded clones, a class.

j_call: TRBJ1-5; d_call: NA; clone_size: NA; v_call: TRBV2; cdr3_nt: TGTGCCAGCAGTTTGGACAGTTATAGCAATCAGCCCCAGCATTTT; cdr3_aa: CASSLDSYSNQPQHF
j_call: TRBJ1-5; d_call: NA; clone_size: few; v_call: TRBV2; cdr3_nt: TGTGCCAGCAGTGAAAGTACCGGTAGCAATCAGCCCCAGCATTTT; cdr3_aa: CASSESTGSNQPQHF
j_call: TRBJ2-3; d_call: NA; clone_size: once; v_call: TRBV15; cdr3_nt: TGTGCCACCAGCAGAGAAAACAGGGCCACAGATACGCAGTATTTT; cdr3_aa: CATSRENRATDTQYF
j_call: TRBJ2-2; d_call: NA; clone_size: NA; v_call: TRBV11-2; cdr3_nt: TGTGCCAGCAGCTCAGGGGTGGGCACCGGGGAGCTGTTTTTT; cdr3_aa: CASSSGVGTGELFF
j_call: TRBJ1-2; d_call: TRBD1; clone_size: once; v_call: TRBV13; cdr3_nt: TGTGCCAGCAGCTTGGGGAACAGGGGAGGGTATGGCTACACCTTC; cdr3_aa: CASSLGNRGGYGYTF
j_call: TRBJ1-5; d_call: NA; clone_size: NA; v_call: TRBV5-8; cdr3_nt: TGTGCCAGCACCCGTCCGGGGAGCAATCAGCCCCAGCATTTT; cdr3_aa: CASTRPGSNQPQHF
j_call: TRBJ2-7; d_call: TRBD1; clone_size: NA; v_call: TRBV7-9; cdr3_nt: TGTGCCAGCAGCTTAGGGACAGGGCTAGGCGAGCAGTACTTC; cdr3_aa: CASSLGTGLGEQYF
j_call: TRBJ2-7; d_call: NA; clone_size: NA; v_call: TRBV7-8; cdr3_nt: TGTGCCAGCAGCTTATATACCGAGCAGTACTTC; cdr3_aa: CASSLYTEQYF
j_call: TRBJ1-1; d_call: TRBD1; clone_size: once; v_call: TRBV6-1; cdr3_nt: TGTGCCAGCAGACAGGGGATGAACACTGAAGCTTTCTTT; cdr3_aa: CASRQGMNTEAFF
j_call: TRBJ2-1; d_call: NA; clone_size: NA; v_call: TRBV5-1; cdr3_nt: TGCGCCAGCAGTACCACTATGGATGAGCAGTTCTTC; cdr3_aa: CASSTTMDEQFF
j_call: TRBJ1-2; d_call: NA; clone_size: NA; v_call: TRBV6-5; cdr3_nt: TGTGCCAGCAGCCTACGAAAACCTACTAACTATGGCTACACCTTC; cdr3_aa: CASSLRKPTNYGYTF
j_call: TRBJ2-7; d_call: TRBD1; clone_size: NA; v_call: TRBV7-6; cdr3_nt: TGTGCCAGCAGCCGCGACAGGGGCGAGCAGTACTTC; cdr3_aa: CASSRDRGEQYF
j_call: TRBJ1-1; d_call: NA; clone_size: NA; v_call: TRBV10-3; cdr3_nt: TGTGCCATCAGTGAGTCCATTGGATTCCTGGGAGCTTTCTTT; cdr3_aa: CAISESIGFLGAFF
j_call: TRBJ2-1; d_call: NA; clone_size: NA; v_call: TRBV6-1; cdr3_nt: TGTGCCAGCAGTAAATTAGCGGTGAACGATGAGCAGTTCTTC; cdr3_aa: CASSKLAVNDEQFF
j_call: TRBJ2-5; d_call: TRBD1; clone_size: once; v_call: TRBV5-1; cdr3_nt: TGCGCCAGCAGCCCAGAGGGGGCTCAGATTGGGGACCAGTACTTC; cdr3_aa: CASSPEGAQIGDQYF
j_call: TRBJ2-3; d_call: TRBD1; clone_size: NA; v_call: TRBV7-9; cdr3_nt: TGTGCCAGCAGCACAGGGGTGAGAATCACAGATACGCAGTATTTT; cdr3_aa: CASSTGVRITDTQYF
j_call: TRBJ2-7; d_call: NA; clone_size: NA; v_call: TRBV19; cdr3_nt: TGTGCCAGTAGTATCAACTACGGACAGACCTACGAGCAGTACTTC; cdr3_aa: CASSINYGQTYEQYF
j_call: TRBJ1-2; d_call: NA; clone_size: NA; v_call: TRBV6-6; cdr3_nt: TGTGCCAGCAGTCTTAACTATGGCTACACCTTC; cdr3_aa: CASSLNYGYTF
j_call: TRBJ1-1; d_call: TRBD1; clone_size: NA; v_call: TRBV10-2; cdr3_nt: TGCGCCAGCAGTGGCCGGGACAGGGGGCTTGGTGAAGCTTTCTTT; cdr3_aa: CASSGRDRGLGEAFF
j_call: TRBJ2-7; d_call: TRBD2; clone_size: NA; v_call: TRBV11-2; cdr3_nt: TGTGCCAGCAGCTTAGAGGGGACTAGCGGCGCCTACGAGCAGTACTTC; cdr3_aa: CASSLEGTSGAYEQYF
j_call: TRBJ1-5; d_call: TRBD1; clone_size: few; v_call: TRBV6-5; cdr3_nt: TGTGCCAGCAGTACAGGGGGATGGCAGCCCCAGCATTTT; cdr3_aa: CASSTGGWQPQHF
j_call: TRBJ2-2; d_call: TRBD2; clone_size: NA; v_call: TRBV5-1; cdr3_nt: TGCGCCAGCAGCTTAGGGACTATCCAAACCGGGGAGCTGTTTTTT; cdr3_aa: CASSLGTIQTGELFF
j_call: TRBJ2-1; d_call: TRBD2; clone_size: NA; v_call: TRBV7-2; cdr3_nt: TGTGCCAGCAGCTTAGACCTCCTAGCGGGGGGGTTGAATGAGCAGTTCTTC; cdr3_aa: CASSLDLLAGGLNEQFF
j_call: TRBJ1-1; d_call: NA; clone_size: few; v_call: TRBV30; cdr3_nt: TGTGCCTGGAGTGTCCAGGGCCGAACTGAAGCTTTCTTT; cdr3_aa: CAWSVQGRTEAFF
j_call: TRBJ2-3; d_call: TRBD2; clone_size: many; v_call: TRBV2; cdr3_nt: TGTGCCAGCGCCGGCCAGCGGGAAACAGATACGCAGTATTTT; cdr3_aa: CASAGQRETDTQYF
j_call: TRBJ1-1; d_call: NA; clone_size: NA; v_call: TRBV5-8; cdr3_nt: TGTGCCAGCAGCATCTTGCCCGGGGTCACTGAAGCTTTCTTT; cdr3_aa: CASSILPGVTEAFF
j_call: TRBJ2-7; d_call: TRBD2; clone_size: NA; v_call: TRBV10-1; cdr3_nt: TGCGCCAGCAGTGCCGGGACTAACTACGAGCAGTACTTC; cdr3_aa: CASSAGTNYEQYF
j_call: TRBJ1-2; d_call: NA; clone_size: NA; v_call: TRBV19; cdr3_nt: TGTGCCAGTACCACAGGCGGCACAGCAGCCTATGGCTACACCTTC; cdr3_aa: CASTTGGTAAYGYTF
j_call: TRBJ1-5; d_call: NA; clone_size: NA; v_call: TRBV28; cdr3_nt: TGTGCCACCTGGGCTGGAAATCAGCCCCAGCATTTT; cdr3_aa: CATWAGNQPQHF
j_call: TRBJ1-2; d_call: NA; clone_size: NA; v_call: TRBV12-2; cdr3_nt: TGTGCAAGTCGCTTACCTGCCCCGGGACAGGGGCGCTCCTGCTATGGCTACACCTTC; cdr3_aa: CASRLPAPGQGRSCYGYTF
j_call: TRBJ1-3; d_call: NA; clone_size: NA; v_call: TRBV28; cdr3_nt: TGTGCCAGCAGTTTATACCGGTCTGGAAACACCATATATTTT; cdr3_aa: CASSLYRSGNTIYF
j_call: TRBJ2-5; d_call: TRBD2; clone_size: many; v_call: TRBV7-2; cdr3_nt: TGTGCCAGCAGCATGCGGAGCGGGGGGGTGGAGACCCAGTACTTC; cdr3_aa: CASSMRSGGVETQYF
j_call: TRBJ2-7; d_call: TRBD1; clone_size: many; v_call: TRBV5-6; cdr3_nt: TGTGCCAGCAGCTGGCGGGGACAGGGATTCCACGAGCAGTACTTC; cdr3_aa: CASSWRGQGFHEQYF
j_call: TRBJ1-2; d_call: NA; clone_size: NA; v_call: TRBV7-2; cdr3_nt: TGTGCCAGCAGCTTGGCAGAACTTGGGGATGGCTACACCTTC; cdr3_aa: CASSLAELGDGYTF